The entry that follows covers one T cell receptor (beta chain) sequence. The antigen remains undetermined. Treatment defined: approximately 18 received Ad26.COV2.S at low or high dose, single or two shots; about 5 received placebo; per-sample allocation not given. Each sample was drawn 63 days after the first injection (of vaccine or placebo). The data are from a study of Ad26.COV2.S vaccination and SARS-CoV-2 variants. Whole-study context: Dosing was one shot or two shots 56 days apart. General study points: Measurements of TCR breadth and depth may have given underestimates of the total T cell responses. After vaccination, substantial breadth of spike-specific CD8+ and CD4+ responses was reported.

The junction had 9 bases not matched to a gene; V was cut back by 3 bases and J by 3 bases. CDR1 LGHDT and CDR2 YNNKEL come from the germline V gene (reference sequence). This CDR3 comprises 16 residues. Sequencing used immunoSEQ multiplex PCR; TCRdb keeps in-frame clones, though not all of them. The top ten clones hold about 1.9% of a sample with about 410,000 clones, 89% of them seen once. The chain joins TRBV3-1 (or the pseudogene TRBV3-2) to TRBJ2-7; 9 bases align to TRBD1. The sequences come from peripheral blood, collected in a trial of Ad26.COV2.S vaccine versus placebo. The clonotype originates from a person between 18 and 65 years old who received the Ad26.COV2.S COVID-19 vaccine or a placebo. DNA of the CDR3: TGTGCCAGCAGCCACCTAAGGACAGGGGTGATCTACGAGCAGTACTTC. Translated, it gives CASSHLRTGVIYEQYF.